These 13 T cell receptor beta chains were sequenced from one sample in a study of T cells in Graves' hyperthyroidism and ophthalmopathy (dated by TCRdb to the late 2010s). The library was obtained by multiplex PCR. Sequencer: Illumina HiSeq 2000. TCR beta CDR3 regions were amplified from RNA transcripts. The first round of RT-PCR for the TCR CDR3 was performed with the HTBI primer set and the Qiagen OneStep RT-PCR kit. TCRdb reprocessed the public reads (quality trimming at Q25 with fastp, clone calling with MiXCR) and kept in-frame beta chains. For every CDR3 protein sequence, its rows merge into one entry that carries the most common genes and DNA. In this sample the table shows hundreds of thousands of distinct CDR3 sequences, over 15% of which occur a single time. The ten largest make up 18% of the sample. Sequenced input: blood. Source of these receptors: a woman younger than 30 with Graves' hyperthyroidism.

The rearrangement uses TRBV10-3 and TRBJ1-1; D is unresolved. The CDR3 is made up of 15 amino acids. Looked up from germline, CDR1 is ENHRY and CDR2 is SYGVKD. V was shortened by 4 bases and J by 3 bases, with 15 bases between the two germline ends. As DNA, the CDR3 is TGTGCCATCAGTGGTGGCAGCCCCCTGGACACTGAAGCTTTCTTT. It encodes CAISGGSPLDTEAFF.

As to this clonotype: The junction departs from the called germline gene at one end, perhaps through a read error. This chain joins TRBV6-1 and TRBJ2-1; D not certain. This CDR3 is built from 13 residues. Germline V lookup: CDR1 MNHNS, CDR2 SASEGT. As DNA, the CDR3 is TGTGCCAGCCGACTCGTAAGAAACAATGGGCAGTTCTTC. Its protein product is CASRLVRNNGQFF.

In its sample, this clonotype was seen many times. V and J are TRBV28 and TRBJ2-1, with 9 bases that match TRBD2. V trimming: 10 bases; J trimming: 1 base; junction bases outside the gene matches: 8. This CDR3 has 15 amino acids. The germline gives CDR1 MDHEN, CDR2 SYDVKM. In DNA, the CDR3 is TGTGCCACGGAGGAAGCGGGAGGATCCTACAATGAGCAGTTCTTC. Encoded protein: CATEEAGGSYNEQFF.

This clonotype was observed many times. V usage is TRBV20-1 and J usage is TRBJ2-3; 8 nucleotides line up with TRBD2. The germline CDR1 and CDR2 sequences are DFQATT and SNEGSKA (reference sequence). Unmatched junction bases numbered 7, after V lost 5 bases and J lost 0 bases. CDR3 length equals 15 residues. The DNA for the CDR3 is TGCAGTGCTGGGGGGGCGGGGGGAAGCACAGATACGCAGTATTTT. Amino acids: CSAGGAGGSTDTQYF.

This clonotype was counted only a few times. The CDR3 loop reads CASSPPGRGYSNQPQHF. CDR3 nucleotide sequence: TGTGCCAGCTCACCACCAGGCAGGGGATATAGCAATCAGCCCCAGCATTTT. The chain carries TRBV18 and TRBJ1-5; D possibly corresponds to TRBD1 (6 bases). The CDR3 extends over 17 amino acids. Germline V CDR1 and CDR2: KGHSH, LQKENI. V lost 0 bases and J lost 0, with 12 bases in between.

The rearrangement uses TRBV12-3 or TRBV12-4 and TRBJ2-2; 7 nucleotides match TRBD1. V trimming: 5 bases; J trimming: 3 bases; junction bases outside the gene matches: 3. The CDR3 covers 14 residues. The CDR3 region has the DNA TGTGCCAGCAGTCGGGGACAGTACACCGGGGAGCTGTTTTTT. This gives the protein CASSRGQYTGELFF.

The V and J genes are TRBV20-1 and TRBJ2-7; 12 bases map to TRBD2. Germline V gene lookup returns CDR1 DFQATT and CDR2 SNEGSKA (reference sequence). Trimming took 0 bases from V and 0 from J; bases not matched to a gene: 12. There are 19 residues in the CDR3. The CDR3 protein is CSARDWPSGRALSSYEQYF. The CDR3 DNA follows: TGCAGTGCTAGAGATTGGCCTAGCGGGAGGGCCTTGTCCTCCTACGAGCAGTACTTC.

Many counts were recorded for this clonotype. This sequence joins TRBV20-1 and TRBJ2-3; TRBD2 matches at 11 bases. This CDR3 is 14 amino acids long. Per the germline V gene, CDR1 is DFQATT and CDR2 is SNEGSKA (reference sequence). Here the CDR3 DNA reads TGCAGCATACTAGCGGGGGAGGGCACAGATACGCAGTATTTT. Translation gives CSILAGEGTDTQYF.

The V call is TRBV7-9, the J call TRBJ2-5; no definite D call. Germline V gene lookup returns CDR1 SEHNR and CDR2 FQNEAQ (reference sequence). The CDR3 spans 15 residues. The ends were cut back, 5 bases at V and 2 bases at J, with 15 bases in the middle. CDR3 DNA: TGTGCCAGCAGCCCACCACGCCACGCGCAAGAGACCCAGTACTTC. This codes for CASSPPRHAQETQYF.

The chain carries TRBV29-1 and TRBJ1-1; no definite D call. CDR1 is SQVTM, CDR2 ANQGSEA, per germline. Trimming stripped 7 bases from V and 2 bases from J, with 11 bases between. This CDR3 has 12 residues. CDR3 sequence reads: CSARRVNTEAFF. The DNA for the CDR3 is TGCAGCGCCCGGCGGGTTAACACTGAAGCTTTCTTT.

The V gene is TRBV18, the J gene TRBJ2-7; 9 nucleotides agree with TRBD1. Germline V gene lookup returns CDR1 KGHSH and CDR2 LQKENI. CDR3 length equals 17 residues. V lost 8 bases, J lost 0 bases, and 14 bases stayed unmatched. In DNA, the CDR3 is TGTGCCAGCGCAATGGCAACAGGGGGCAGAAGCTCCTACGAGCAGTACTTC. Residues: CASAMATGGRSSYEQYF.

There are a few counts of this clonotype. J is TRBJ2-1 and V is TRBV7-2; weak D call: TRBD1 (5 bases). This CDR3 spans 14 amino acids. The germline V and J ends were trimmed by 1 base and 5 bases, with 9 bases remaining between them. Germline V lookup: CDR1 SGHTA, CDR2 FQGNSA. The CDR3: CASSLGTHNNEQFF. CDR3 bases: TGTGCCAGCAGCTTAGGGACACACAACAATGAGCAGTTCTTC.

Many counts were recorded for this clonotype. The V gene is TRBV24-1, the J gene TRBJ2-5; possible D gene TRBD2, 5 bases. This CDR3 has 17 residues. The germline V gene has CDR1 KGHDR and CDR2 SFDVKD. With 0 bases removed from V and 5 bases from J, the gap between germline ends came to 18 bases. CDR3 DNA: TGTGCCACCAGTGATTTGAATAAAGGAGGTAGTGTGGAGACCCAGTACTTC. Protein product: CATSDLNKGGSVETQYF.